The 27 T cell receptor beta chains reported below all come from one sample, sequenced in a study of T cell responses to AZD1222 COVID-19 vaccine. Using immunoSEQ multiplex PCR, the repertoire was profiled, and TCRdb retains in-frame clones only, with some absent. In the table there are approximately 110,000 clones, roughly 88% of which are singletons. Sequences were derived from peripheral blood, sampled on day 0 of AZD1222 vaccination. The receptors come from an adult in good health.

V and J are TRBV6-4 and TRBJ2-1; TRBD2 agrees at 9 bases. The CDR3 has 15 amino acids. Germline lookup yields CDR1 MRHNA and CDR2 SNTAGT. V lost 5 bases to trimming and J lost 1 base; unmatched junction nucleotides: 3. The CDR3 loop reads CASSQAGGSYNEQFF. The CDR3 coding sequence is TGTGCCAGCAGTCAAGCGGGGGGTTCCTACAATGAGCAGTTCTTC.

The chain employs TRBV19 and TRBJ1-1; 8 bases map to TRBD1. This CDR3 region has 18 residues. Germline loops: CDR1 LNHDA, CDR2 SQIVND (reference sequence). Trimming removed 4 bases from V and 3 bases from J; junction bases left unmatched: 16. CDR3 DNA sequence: TGTGCCAGTAGTAGAGGGGCAGGGGGCGCCCACTGGGACACTGAAGCTTTCTTT. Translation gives CASSRGAGGAHWDTEAFF. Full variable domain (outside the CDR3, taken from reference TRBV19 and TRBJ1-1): DGGITQSPKYLFRKEGQNVTLSCEQNLNHDAMYWYRQDPGQGLRLIYYSQIVNDFQKGDIAEGYSVSREKKESFPLTVTSAQKNPTAFYLCASSRGAGGAHWDTEAFFGQGTRLTVV.

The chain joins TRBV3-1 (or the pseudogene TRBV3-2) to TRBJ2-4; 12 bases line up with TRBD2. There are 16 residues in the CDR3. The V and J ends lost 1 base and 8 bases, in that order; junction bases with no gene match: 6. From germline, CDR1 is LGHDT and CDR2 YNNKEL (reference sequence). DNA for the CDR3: TGTGCCAGCAGCCAAGGACTAGCGGGGGCTAGGTACATTCAGTACTTC. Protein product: CASSQGLAGARYIQYF.

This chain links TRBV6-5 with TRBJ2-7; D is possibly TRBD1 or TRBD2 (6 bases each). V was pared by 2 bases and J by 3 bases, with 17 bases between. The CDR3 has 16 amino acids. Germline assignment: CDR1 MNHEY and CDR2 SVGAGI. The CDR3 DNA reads TGTGCCAGCAGTTACGGCTTCGGGGGCATCGGCTACGAGCAGTACTTC. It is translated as CASSYGFGGIGYEQYF.

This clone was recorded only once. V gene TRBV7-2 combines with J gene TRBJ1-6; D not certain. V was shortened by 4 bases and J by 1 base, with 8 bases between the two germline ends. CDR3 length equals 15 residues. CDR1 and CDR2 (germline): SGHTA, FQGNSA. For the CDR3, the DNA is TGTGCCAGCAGCTCCTTTGTGTCCTATAATTCACCCCTCCACTTT. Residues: CASSSFVSYNSPLHF.

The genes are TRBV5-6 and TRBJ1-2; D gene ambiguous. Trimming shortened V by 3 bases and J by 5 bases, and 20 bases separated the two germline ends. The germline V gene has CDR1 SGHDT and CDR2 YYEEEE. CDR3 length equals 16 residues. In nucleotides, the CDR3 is TGTGCCAGCAGCTCCGACAACGCGCCCGTGATGTATGGCTACACCTTC. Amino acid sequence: CASSSDNAPVMYGYTF.

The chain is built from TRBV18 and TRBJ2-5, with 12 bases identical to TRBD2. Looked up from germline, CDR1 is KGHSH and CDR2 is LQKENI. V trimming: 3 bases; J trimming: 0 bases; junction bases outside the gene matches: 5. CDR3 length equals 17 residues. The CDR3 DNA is TGTGCCAGCTCACCGGCTAGCGGGGGGGAGTACCAAGAGACCCAGTACTTC. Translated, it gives CASSPASGGEYQETQYF.

The CDR3 protein is CASSYGTGLHGYTF. The CDR3 nucleotides read TGTGCCAGCAGTTACGGGACCGGTCTCCATGGCTACACCTTC. The chain employs TRBV6-2 or TRBV6-3 and TRBJ1-2, with D tentatively TRBD1 (5 bases). The CDR3 extends over 14 amino acids. Germline CDR1 reads MNHEY; CDR2 reads SVGEGT. The germline V and J ends were trimmed by 2 bases and 6 bases, with 13 bases remaining between them.

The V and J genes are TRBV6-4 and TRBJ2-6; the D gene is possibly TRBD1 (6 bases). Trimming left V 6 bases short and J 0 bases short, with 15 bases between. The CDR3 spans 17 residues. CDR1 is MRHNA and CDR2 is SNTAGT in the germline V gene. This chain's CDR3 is CASSPGTSYSGANVLTF. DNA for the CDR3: TGTGCCAGCAGCCCCGGGACATCCTACTCTGGGGCCAACGTCCTGACTTTC.

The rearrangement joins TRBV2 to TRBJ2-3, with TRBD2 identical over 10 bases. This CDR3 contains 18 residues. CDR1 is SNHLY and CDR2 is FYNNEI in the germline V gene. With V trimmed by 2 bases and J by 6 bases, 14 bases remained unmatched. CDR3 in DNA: TGTGCCAGCAGTGAAATGGCCTGGACTAGCGGAGTTTCGGATACGCAGTATTTT. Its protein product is CASSEMAWTSGVSDTQYF.

For the CDR3, the DNA is TGTGCCAGCAGCTTTTCGGACAAGGGCACTGAAGCTTTCTTT. Protein: CASSFSDKGTEAFF. The J gene is TRBJ1-1, the V gene TRBV11-2; the D gene is possibly TRBD1 (5 bases). V was trimmed by 3 bases and J by 4 bases, leaving 12 bases between them. The CDR3 is made up of 14 amino acids. CDR1 is SGHAT and CDR2 is FQNNGV in the germline V gene.

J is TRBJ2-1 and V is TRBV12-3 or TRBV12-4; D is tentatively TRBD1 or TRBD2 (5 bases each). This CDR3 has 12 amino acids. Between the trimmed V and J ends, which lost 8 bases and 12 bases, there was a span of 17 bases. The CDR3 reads CASGSGAALQFF. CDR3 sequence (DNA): TGTGCCAGCGGATCCGGGGCCGCCCTGCAGTTCTTC.

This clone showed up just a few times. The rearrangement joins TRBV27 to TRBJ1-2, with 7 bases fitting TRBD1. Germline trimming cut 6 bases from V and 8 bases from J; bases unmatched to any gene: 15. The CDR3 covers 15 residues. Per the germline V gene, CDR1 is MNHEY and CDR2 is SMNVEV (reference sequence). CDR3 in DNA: TGTGCCAGCAGCCGGACAGGAAACTATTTTTGGGGCTACACCTTC. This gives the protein CASSRTGNYFWGYTF.

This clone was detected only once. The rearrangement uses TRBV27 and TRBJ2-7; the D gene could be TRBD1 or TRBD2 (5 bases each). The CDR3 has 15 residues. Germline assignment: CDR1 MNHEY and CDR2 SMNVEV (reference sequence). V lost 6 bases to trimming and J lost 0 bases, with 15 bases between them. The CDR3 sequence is CASSFSNGASYEQYF. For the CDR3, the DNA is TGTGCCAGCAGCTTCTCTAACGGGGCCTCCTACGAGCAGTACTTC.

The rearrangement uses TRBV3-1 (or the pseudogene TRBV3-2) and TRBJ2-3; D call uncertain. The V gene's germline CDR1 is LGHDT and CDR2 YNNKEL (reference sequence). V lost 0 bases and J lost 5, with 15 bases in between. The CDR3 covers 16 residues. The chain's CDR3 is CASSQDLASRLDTQYF. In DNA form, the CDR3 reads TGTGCCAGCAGCCAAGATCTTGCGTCTCGGTTAGATACGCAGTATTTT.

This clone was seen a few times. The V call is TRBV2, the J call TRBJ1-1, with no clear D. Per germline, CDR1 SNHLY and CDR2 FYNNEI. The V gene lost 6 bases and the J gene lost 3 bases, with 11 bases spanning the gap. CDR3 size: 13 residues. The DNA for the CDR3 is TGTGCCAGCAGCCCTGGCCGGGACACTGAAGCTTTCTTT. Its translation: CASSPGRDTEAFF.

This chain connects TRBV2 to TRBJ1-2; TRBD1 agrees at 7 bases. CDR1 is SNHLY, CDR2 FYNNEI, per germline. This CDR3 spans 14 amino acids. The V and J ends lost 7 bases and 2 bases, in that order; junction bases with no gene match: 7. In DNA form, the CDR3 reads TGTGCCAGCATCGAGCAGACAGGGAACTATGGCTACACCTTC. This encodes CASIEQTGNYGYTF.

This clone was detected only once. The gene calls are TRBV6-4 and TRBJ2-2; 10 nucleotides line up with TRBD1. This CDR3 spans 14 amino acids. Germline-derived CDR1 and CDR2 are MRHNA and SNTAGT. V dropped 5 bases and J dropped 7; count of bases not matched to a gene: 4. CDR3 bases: TGTGCCAGCAGTCCGGGACAGGGGAACGGGGAGCTGTTTTTT. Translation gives CASSPGQGNGELFF.

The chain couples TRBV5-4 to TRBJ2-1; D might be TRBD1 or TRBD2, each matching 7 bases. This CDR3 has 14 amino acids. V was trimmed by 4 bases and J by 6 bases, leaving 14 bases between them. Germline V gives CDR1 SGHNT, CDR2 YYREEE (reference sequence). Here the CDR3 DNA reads TGTGCCAGCAGCCGTCAGGGGGGGTCCAATGAGCAGTTCTTC. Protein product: CASSRQGGSNEQFF.

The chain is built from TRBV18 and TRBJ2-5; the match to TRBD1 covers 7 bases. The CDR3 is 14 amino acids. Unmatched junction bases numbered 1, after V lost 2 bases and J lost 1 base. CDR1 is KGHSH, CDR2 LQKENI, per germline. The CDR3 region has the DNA TGTGCCAGCTCACCAAACAGGGGCCAAGAGACCCAGTACTTC. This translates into CASSPNRGQETQYF.

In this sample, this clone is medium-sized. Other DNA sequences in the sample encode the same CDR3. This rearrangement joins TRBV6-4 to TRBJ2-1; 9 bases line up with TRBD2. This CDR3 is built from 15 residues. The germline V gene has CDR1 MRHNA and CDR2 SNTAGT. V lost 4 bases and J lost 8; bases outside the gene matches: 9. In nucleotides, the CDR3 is TGTGCCAGCAGTGTTAGCGGGGGTGCGGGGGATGAGCAGTTCTTC. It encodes CASSVSGGAGDEQFF.

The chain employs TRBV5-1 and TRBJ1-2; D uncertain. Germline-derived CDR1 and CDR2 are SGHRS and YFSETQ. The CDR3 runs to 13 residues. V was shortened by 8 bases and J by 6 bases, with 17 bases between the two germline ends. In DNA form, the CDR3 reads TGCGCCAGTAGGTTCGACTCGTACGATGGCTACACCTTC. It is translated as CASRFDSYDGYTF.

The CDR3 protein is CASSGGGTGAFTGELFF. The CDR3 DNA sequence: TGTGCCAGCAGCGGAGGCGGGACAGGGGCGTTCACCGGGGAGCTGTTTTTT. The rearrangement joins TRBV5-4 to TRBJ2-2; TRBD1 agrees at 10 bases. Germline-derived CDR1 and CDR2 are SGHNT and YYREEE (reference sequence). Losses at the gene ends were 4 bases for V and 4 bases for J; bases not matched to a gene: 10. This CDR3 is built from 17 residues.

The CDR3 here is CASSERVAGNRNEQFF. The CDR3 coding sequence is TGTGCCAGCAGTGAAAGGGTTGCGGGAAACAGGAATGAGCAGTTCTTC. The chain joins TRBV2 to TRBJ2-1, with a tentative D call TRBD2 (6 bases). Trimming cost V 2 bases and J 7 bases, with 18 bases left between them. The CDR3 consists of 16 residues. CDR1 and CDR2 (germline): SNHLY, FYNNEI.

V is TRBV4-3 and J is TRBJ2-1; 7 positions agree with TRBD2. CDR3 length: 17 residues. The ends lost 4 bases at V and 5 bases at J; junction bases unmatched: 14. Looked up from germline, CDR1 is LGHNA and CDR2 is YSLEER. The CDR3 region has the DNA TGCGCCAGCAGCCTAAGGGCTGGGCGGGGGTCGAACAATGAGCAGTTCTTC. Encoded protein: CASSLRAGRGSNNEQFF.

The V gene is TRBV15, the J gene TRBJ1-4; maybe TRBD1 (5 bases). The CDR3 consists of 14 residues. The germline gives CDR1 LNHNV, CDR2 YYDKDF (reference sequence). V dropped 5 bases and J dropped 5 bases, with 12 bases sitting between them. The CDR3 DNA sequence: TGTGCCACCAGCGGCCTGGGGCAGAATGAAAAACTGTTTTTT. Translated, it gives CATSGLGQNEKLFF.

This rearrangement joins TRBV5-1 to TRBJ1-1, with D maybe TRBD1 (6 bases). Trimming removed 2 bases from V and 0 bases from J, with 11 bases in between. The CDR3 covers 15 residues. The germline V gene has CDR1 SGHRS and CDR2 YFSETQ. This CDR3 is CASSFTGTMNTEAFF. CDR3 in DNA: TGCGCCAGCAGCTTTACAGGGACCATGAACACTGAAGCTTTCTTT. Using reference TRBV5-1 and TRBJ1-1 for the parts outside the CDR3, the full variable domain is KAGVTQTPRYLIKTRGQQVTLSCSPISGHRSVSWYQQTPGQGLQFLFEYFSETQRNKGNFPGRFSGRQFSNSRSEMNVSTLELGDSALYLCASSFTGTMNTEAFFGQGTRLTVV.